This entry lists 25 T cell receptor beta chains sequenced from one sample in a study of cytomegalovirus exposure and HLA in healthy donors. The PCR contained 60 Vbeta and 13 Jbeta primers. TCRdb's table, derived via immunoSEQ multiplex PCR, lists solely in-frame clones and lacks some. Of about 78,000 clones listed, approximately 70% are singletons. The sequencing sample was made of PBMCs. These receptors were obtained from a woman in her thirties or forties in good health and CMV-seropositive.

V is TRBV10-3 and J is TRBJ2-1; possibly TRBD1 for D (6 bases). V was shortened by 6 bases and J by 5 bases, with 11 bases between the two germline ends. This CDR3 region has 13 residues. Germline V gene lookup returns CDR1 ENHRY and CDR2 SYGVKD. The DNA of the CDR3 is TGTGCCATCAGGGACAGACTCAACAATGAGCAGTTCTTC. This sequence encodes CAIRDRLNNEQFF.

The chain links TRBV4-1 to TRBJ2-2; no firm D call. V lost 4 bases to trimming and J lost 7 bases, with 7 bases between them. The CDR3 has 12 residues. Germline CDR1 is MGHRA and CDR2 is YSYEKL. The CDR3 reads CASSRLYGELFF. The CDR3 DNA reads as TGCGCCAGCAGCCGTTTATACGGGGAGCTGTTTTTT.

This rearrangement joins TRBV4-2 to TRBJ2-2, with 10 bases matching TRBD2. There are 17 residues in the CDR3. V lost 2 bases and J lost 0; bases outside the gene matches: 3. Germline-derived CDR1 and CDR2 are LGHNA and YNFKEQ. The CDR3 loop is CASSQLGLAANTGELFF. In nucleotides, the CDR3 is TGTGCCAGCAGCCAACTTGGACTAGCGGCGAACACCGGGGAGCTGTTTTTT.

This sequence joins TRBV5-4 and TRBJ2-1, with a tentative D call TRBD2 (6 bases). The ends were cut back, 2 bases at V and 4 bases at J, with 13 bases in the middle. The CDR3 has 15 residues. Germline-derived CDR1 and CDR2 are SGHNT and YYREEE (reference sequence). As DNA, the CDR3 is TGTGCCAGCAGCTTAGGAGGGACGGGGTACAATGAGCAGTTCTTC. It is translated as CASSLGGTGYNEQFF. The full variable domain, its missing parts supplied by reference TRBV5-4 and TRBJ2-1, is ETGVTQSPTHLIKTRGQQVTLRCSSQSGHNTVSWYQQALGQGPQFIFQYYREEENGRGNFPPRFSGLQFPNYSSELNVNALELDDSALYLCASSLGGTGYNEQFFGPGTRLTVL.

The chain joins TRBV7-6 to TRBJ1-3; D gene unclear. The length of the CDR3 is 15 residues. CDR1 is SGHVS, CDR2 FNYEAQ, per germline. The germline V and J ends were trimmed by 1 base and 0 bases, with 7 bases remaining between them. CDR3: CASSLGASSGNTIYF. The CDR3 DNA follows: TGTGCCAGCAGCTTAGGGGCATCCTCTGGAAACACCATATATTTT.

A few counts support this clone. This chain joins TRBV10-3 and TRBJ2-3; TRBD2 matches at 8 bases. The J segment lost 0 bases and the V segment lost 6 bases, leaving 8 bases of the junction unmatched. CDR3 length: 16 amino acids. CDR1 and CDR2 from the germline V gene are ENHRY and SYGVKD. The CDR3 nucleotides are TGTGCCATCAGCGCACTAGCGGCATCTAGCACAGATACGCAGTATTTT. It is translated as CAISALAASSTDTQYF.

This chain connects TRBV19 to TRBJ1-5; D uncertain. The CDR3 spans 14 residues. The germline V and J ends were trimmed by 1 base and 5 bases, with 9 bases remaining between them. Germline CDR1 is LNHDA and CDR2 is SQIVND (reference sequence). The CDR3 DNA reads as TGTGCCAGTAGTATAGGGTCGGACTATCAGCCCCAGCATTTT. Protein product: CASSIGSDYQPQHF. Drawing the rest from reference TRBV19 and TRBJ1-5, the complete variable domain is DGGITQSPKYLFRKEGQNVTLSCEQNLNHDAMYWYRQDPGQGLRLIYYSQIVNDFQKGDIAEGYSVSREKKESFPLTVTSAQKNPTAFYLCASSIGSDYQPQHFGDGTRLSIL.

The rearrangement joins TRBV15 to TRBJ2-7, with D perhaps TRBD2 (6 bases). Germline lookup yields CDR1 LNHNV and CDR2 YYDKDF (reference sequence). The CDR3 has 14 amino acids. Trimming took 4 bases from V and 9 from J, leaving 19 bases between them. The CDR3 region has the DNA TGTGCCACCAGCACCCGGTATGGGACTCCGTGGCAGTACTTC. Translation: CATSTRYGTPWQYF.

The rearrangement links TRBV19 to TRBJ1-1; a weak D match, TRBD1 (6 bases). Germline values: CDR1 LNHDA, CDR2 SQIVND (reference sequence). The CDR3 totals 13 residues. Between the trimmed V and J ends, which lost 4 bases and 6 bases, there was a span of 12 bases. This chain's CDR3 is CASSKRQEPEAFF. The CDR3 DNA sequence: TGTGCCAGTAGTAAGCGACAGGAGCCTGAAGCTTTCTTT.

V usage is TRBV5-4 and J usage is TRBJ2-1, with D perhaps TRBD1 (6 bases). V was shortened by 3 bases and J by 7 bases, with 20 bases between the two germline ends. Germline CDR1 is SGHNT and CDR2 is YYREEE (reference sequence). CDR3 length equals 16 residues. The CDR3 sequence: CASSWGLGAVWNEQFF. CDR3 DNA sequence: TGTGCCAGCAGCTGGGGTTTGGGGGCCGTTTGGAATGAGCAGTTCTTC.

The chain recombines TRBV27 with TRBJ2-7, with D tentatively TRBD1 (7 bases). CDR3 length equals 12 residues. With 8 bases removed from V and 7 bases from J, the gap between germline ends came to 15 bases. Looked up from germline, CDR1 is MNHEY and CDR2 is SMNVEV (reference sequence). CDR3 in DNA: TGTGCCAGCCATAGACCAGGGGGGGAGCAGTACTTC. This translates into CASHRPGGEQYF.

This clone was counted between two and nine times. The CDR3 DNA reads as TGTGCCAGCAGTTTCAAGGGGGCGGTTTACGAGCAGTACTTC. This translates into CASSFKGAVYEQYF. The chain employs TRBV5-6 and TRBJ2-7; 7 bases agree with TRBD1. CDR3 size: 14 residues. V lost 5 bases to trimming and J lost 4 bases; unmatched junction nucleotides: 9. Per the germline V gene, CDR1 is SGHDT and CDR2 is YYEEEE.

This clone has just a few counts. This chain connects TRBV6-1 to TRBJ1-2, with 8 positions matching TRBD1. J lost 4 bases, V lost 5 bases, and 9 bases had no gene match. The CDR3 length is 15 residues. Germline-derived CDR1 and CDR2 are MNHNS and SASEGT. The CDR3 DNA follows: TGTGCCAGCAGTCCCGGGACAGGTTCCCTCTATGGCTACACCTTC. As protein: CASSPGTGSLYGYTF.

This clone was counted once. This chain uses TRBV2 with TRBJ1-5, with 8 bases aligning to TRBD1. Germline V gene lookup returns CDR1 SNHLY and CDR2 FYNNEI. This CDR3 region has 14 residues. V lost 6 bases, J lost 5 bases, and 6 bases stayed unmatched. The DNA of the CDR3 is TGTGCCAGCAGCGGACAGGGTAAAGATCAGCCCCAGCATTTT. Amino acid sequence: CASSGQGKDQPQHF.

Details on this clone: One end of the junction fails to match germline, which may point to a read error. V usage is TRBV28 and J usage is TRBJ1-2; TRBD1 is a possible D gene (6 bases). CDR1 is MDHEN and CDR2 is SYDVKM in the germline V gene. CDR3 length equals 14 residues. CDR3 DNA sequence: TGTGCCAGCAGGCGGACAGCAGCTGGCTATGGCTACCCCTTC. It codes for CASRRTAAGYGYPF.

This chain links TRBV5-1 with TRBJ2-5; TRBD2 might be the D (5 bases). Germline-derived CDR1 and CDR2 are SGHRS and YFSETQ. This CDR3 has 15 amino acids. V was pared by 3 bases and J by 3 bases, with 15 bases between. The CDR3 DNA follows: TGCGCCAGCAGCTATAGGACGGGGTCGGAAGAGACCCAGTACTTC. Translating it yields CASSYRTGSEETQYF.

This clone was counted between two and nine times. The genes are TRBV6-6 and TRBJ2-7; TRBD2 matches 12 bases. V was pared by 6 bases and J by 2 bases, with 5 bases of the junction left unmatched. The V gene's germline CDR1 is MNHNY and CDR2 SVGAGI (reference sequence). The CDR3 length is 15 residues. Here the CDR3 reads CASSALAGGPYEQYF. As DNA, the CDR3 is TGTGCCAGCAGCGCACTAGCGGGAGGACCCTACGAGCAGTACTTC.

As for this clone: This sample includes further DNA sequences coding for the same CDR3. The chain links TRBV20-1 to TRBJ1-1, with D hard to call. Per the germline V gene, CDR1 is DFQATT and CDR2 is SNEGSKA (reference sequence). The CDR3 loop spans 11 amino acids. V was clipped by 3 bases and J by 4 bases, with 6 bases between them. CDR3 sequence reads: CSASGGTEAFF. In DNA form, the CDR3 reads TGCAGTGCTAGTGGCGGCACTGAAGCTTTCTTT.

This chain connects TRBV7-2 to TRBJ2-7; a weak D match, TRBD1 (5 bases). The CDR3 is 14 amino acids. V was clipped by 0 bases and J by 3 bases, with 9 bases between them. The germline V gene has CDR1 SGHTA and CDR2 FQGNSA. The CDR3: CASSLATGRYEQYF. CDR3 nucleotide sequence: TGTGCCAGCAGCTTAGCAACAGGACGCTACGAGCAGTACTTC.

For the CDR3, the DNA is TGCGCCAGCAGCTTTTCCGGGTCCGGGGCCAACGTCCTGACTTTC. Its protein is CASSFSGSGANVLTF. The chain carries TRBV5-1 and TRBJ2-6; D is undetermined. CDR3 length: 15 residues. CDR1 is SGHRS and CDR2 is YFSETQ in the germline V gene. The V end was cut by 2 bases, the J end by 4 bases, with 10 bases between.

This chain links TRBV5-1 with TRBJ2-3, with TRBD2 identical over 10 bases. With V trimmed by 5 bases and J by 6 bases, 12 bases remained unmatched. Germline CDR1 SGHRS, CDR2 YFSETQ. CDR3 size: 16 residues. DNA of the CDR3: TGCGCCAGCAGTTCCCTACCAGCGGGGGGGCTTGATACGCAGTATTTT. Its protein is CASSSLPAGGLDTQYF.

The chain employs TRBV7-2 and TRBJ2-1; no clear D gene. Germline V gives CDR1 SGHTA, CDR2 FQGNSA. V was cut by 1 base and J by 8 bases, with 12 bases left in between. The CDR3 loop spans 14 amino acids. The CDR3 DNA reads TGTGCCAGCAGCTTAGGACTTGATCGCGATGAGCAGTTCTTC. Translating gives CASSLGLDRDEQFF.

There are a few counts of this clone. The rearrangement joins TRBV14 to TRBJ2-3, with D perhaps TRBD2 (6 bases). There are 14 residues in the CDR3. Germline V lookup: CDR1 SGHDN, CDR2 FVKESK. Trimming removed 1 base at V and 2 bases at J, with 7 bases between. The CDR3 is CASSQVRDTDTQYF. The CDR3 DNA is TGTGCCAGCAGCCAAGTGCGGGACACAGATACGCAGTATTTT.

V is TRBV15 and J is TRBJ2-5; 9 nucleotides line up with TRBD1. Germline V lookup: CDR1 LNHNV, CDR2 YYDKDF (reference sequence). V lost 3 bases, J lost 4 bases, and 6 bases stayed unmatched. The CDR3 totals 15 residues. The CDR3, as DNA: TGTGCCACCAGCAGGGTGAAGGGACAGGGAGAGACCCAGTACTTC. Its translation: CATSRVKGQGETQYF. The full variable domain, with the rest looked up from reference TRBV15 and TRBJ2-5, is DAMVIQNPRYQVTQFGKPVTLSCSQTLNHNVMYWYQQKSSQAPKLLFHYYDKDFNNEADTPDNFQSRRPNTSFCFLDIRSPGLGDTAMYLCATSRVKGQGETQYFGPGTRLLVL.

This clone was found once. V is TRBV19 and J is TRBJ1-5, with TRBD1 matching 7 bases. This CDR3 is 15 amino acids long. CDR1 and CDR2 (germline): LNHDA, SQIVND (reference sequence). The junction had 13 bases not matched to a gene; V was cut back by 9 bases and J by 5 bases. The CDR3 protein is CASSRTGVEYQPQHF. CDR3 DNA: TGTGCCAGCTCCAGAACAGGGGTCGAGTATCAGCCCCAGCATTTT.